These 14 T cell receptor beta chains originate from one sample sequenced in a study of T cells after yellow fever vaccination. One entry per CDR3 protein results from TCRdb running MiXCR on the 5' RACE reads. The sample lists some 390,000 distinct CDR3 sequences, 6.2% occurring once. Specimen: PBMCs, collected 5 days after the yellow fever booster vaccination. These receptors all stem from a young man who received the YFV17D yellow fever vaccine.

This clonotype was recorded many times. The V gene is TRBV20-1, the J gene TRBJ2-1, with 11 positions matching TRBD2. This CDR3 spans 17 amino acids. V lost 5 bases to trimming and J lost 0 bases; unmatched junction nucleotides: 9. CDR1 and CDR2 from the germline V gene are DFQATT and SNEGSKA (reference sequence). CDR3 bases: TGCAGTGCTCCCAGACTAGCGGGGTACTTCTCCTACAATGAGCAGTTCTTC. Its protein is CSAPRLAGYFSYNEQFF.

This clonotype was seen more than once but under ten times. The chain links TRBV3-1 to TRBJ2-1; the D gene is possibly TRBD2 (6 bases). The germline V gene has CDR1 LGHDT and CDR2 YNNKEL (reference sequence). Trimming left V 3 bases short and J 2 bases short, with 8 bases between. This CDR3 spans 14 amino acids. CDR3 sequence: CASSQTRTYNEQFF. The CDR3 DNA follows: TGTGCCAGCAGCCAGACTAGGACCTACAATGAGCAGTTCTTC.

Only a few counts were recorded for this clonotype. V gene TRBV20-1 combines with J gene TRBJ2-7; D is uncertain. The CDR3 length is 11 residues. V lost 2 bases, J lost 2 bases, and 4 bases lay in between. Germline V gene data show CDR1 as DFQATT and CDR2 as SNEGSKA (reference sequence). The CDR3 DNA is TGCAGTGCTAGAACCCCCTACGAGCAGTACTTC. It codes for CSARTPYEQYF.

The chain carries TRBV30 and TRBJ2-7, with 7 bases identical to TRBD2. V dropped 5 bases and J dropped 5; count of bases not matched to a gene: 6. This CDR3 has 12 amino acids. The germline V gene has CDR1 GTSNPN and CDR2 SVGIG (reference sequence). CDR3 amino acids: CAWGGGQHEQYF. CDR3 sequence (DNA): TGTGCCTGGGGGGGAGGGCAGCACGAGCAGTACTTC.

The table lists this clonotype with a few counts. This rearrangement joins TRBV5-4 to TRBJ1-2; perhaps TRBD1 as D (6 bases). CDR3 size: 14 residues. Trimming removed 4 bases at V and 2 bases at J, with 12 bases between. Germline assignment: CDR1 SGHNT and CDR2 YYREEE (reference sequence). CDR3 amino acids: CASSPDRLNYGYTF. Here the CDR3 DNA reads TGTGCCAGCAGCCCAGACAGGCTGAACTATGGCTACACCTTC.

The V gene is TRBV11-2, the J gene TRBJ1-3, with D unclear. The CDR3 is 15 amino acids. Trimming took off 0 bases at V and 4 bases at J, with 10 bases between the two ends. The germline gives CDR1 SGHAT, CDR2 FQNNGV. CDR3 in amino acids: CASSLEGLKGNTIYF. CDR3 coding DNA: TGTGCCAGCAGCTTAGAAGGTCTAAAAGGAAACACCATATATTTT.

The J gene is TRBJ2-2, the V gene TRBV4-3, with 11 bases identical to TRBD2. V shed 6 bases and J 7 bases; nucleotides not matched to a gene: 10. The CDR3 totals 16 residues. Germline lookup yields CDR1 LGHNA and CDR2 YSLEER. The CDR3 region has the DNA TGCGCCAGCAGTTACATAGCGGGAGGGCTGATCGGGGAGCTGTTTTTT. Translated, it gives CASSYIAGGLIGELFF.

The chain uses TRBV19 and TRBJ2-1; tentatively, D is TRBD1 (5 bases). Germline V gene sequence: CDR1 LNHDA, CDR2 SQIVND (reference sequence). The length of the CDR3 is 14 residues. V was clipped by 5 bases and J by 6 bases, with 14 bases between them. CDR3 sequence (DNA): TGTGCCAGTAGTCCCCCTGGGGCAGTCAATGAGCAGTTCTTC. Translation: CASSPPGAVNEQFF.

The gene calls are TRBV9 and TRBJ2-5, with D possibly TRBD2 on 5 matching bases. V lost 1 base and J lost 3, with 7 bases in between. CDR1 is SGDLS and CDR2 is YYNGEE in the germline V gene. The CDR3 extends over 13 amino acids. This chain's CDR3 is CASSVHGEETQYF. CDR3 DNA sequence: TGTGCCAGCAGCGTACACGGGGAAGAGACCCAGTACTTC.

V gene TRBV20-1 combines with J gene TRBJ2-5, with TRBD2 matching 16 bases. The CDR3 runs to 16 residues. V lost 5 bases to trimming and J lost 5 bases; unmatched junction nucleotides: 8. Germline V gene lookup returns CDR1 DFQATT and CDR2 SNEGSKA (reference sequence). The CDR3 protein is CSARGTSGRVGETQYF. CDR3 nucleotide sequence: TGCAGTGCTCGCGGGACTAGCGGGAGGGTGGGTGAGACCCAGTACTTC.

In this sample, this clonotype turned up a few times. The rearrangement joins TRBV4-3 to TRBJ2-2; 7 bases match TRBD2. V was pared by 6 bases and J by 2 bases, with 6 bases of the junction left unmatched. Germline-derived CDR1 and CDR2 are LGHNA and YSLEER. The CDR3 extends over 15 amino acids. For the CDR3, the DNA is TGCGCCAGCAGAGAAGCGGGACTTAACACCGGGGAGCTGTTTTTT. Its protein product is CASREAGLNTGELFF.

This clonotype was counted many times. The chain employs TRBV7-2 and TRBJ2-7; no firm D call. CDR1 and CDR2 from the germline V gene are SGHTA and FQGNSA. Trimming cost V 8 bases and J 2 bases, with 10 bases left between them. The CDR3 length is 12 residues. For the CDR3, the DNA is TGTGCCAGCGCCGACACTGCCTACGAGCAGTACTTC. This encodes CASADTAYEQYF. Drawing the rest from reference TRBV7-2 and TRBJ2-7, the complete variable domain is GAGVSQSPSNKVTEKGKDVELRCDPISGHTALYWYRQSLGQGLEFLIYFQGNSAPDKSGLPSDRFSAERTGGSVSTLTIQRTQQEDSAVYLCASADTAYEQYFGPGTRLTVT.

There are a few counts of this clonotype. The V call is TRBV7-2, the J call TRBJ2-3; TRBD2 is a possible D gene (5 bases). Germline CDR1 is SGHTA and CDR2 is FQGNSA. The CDR3 is 14 residues long. Trimming removed 5 bases from V and 1 base from J, with 10 bases in between. The CDR3 sequence: CASSPWRGTDTQYF. The CDR3 DNA reads TGTGCCAGCAGCCCTTGGCGGGGCACAGATACGCAGTATTTT.

This clonotype was seen repeatedly, ten times or more. The chain uses TRBV30 and TRBJ2-7; D perhaps matches TRBD2 (6 bases). Trimming removed 4 bases at V and 0 bases at J, with 16 bases between. The CDR3 is 15 amino acids. Germline lookup yields CDR1 GTSNPN and CDR2 SVGIG (reference sequence). The chain's CDR3 is CAWTRAGKTSYEQYF. The CDR3 DNA reads as TGTGCCTGGACCCGGGCGGGAAAAACCTCCTACGAGCAGTACTTC. Full variable domain (outside the CDR3, taken from reference TRBV30 and TRBJ2-7): SQTIHQWPATLVQPVGSPLSLECTVEGTSNPNLYWYRQAAGRGLQLLFYSVGIGQISSEVPQNLSASRPQDRQFILSSKKLLLSDSGFYLCAWTRAGKTSYEQYFGPGTRLTVT.